The clone carrying this T cell receptor beta chain was counted once. The table came from immunoSEQ multiplex PCR; TCRdb's copy has only in-frame clones and leaves some out. The data show 90,000 to 110,000 clones, around nine tenths seen once. The entry originates in a study of control samples from healthy donors and cancer patients. Sequencing input: blood. The clonotype was recovered from a woman between 50 and 59 years old in good health.

CDR3 amino acids: CASSSYTSGGLSEQFF. The CDR3 DNA sequence: TGTGCCAGTAGTTCCTACACTAGCGGGGGCCTTAGTGAGCAGTTCTTC. The rearrangement links TRBV19 to TRBJ2-1; 11 nucleotides agree with TRBD2. In germline, CDR1 is LNHDA, CDR2 SQIVND (reference sequence). The junction had 12 bases not matched to a gene; V was cut back by 5 bases and J by 9 bases. CDR3 length: 16 residues.